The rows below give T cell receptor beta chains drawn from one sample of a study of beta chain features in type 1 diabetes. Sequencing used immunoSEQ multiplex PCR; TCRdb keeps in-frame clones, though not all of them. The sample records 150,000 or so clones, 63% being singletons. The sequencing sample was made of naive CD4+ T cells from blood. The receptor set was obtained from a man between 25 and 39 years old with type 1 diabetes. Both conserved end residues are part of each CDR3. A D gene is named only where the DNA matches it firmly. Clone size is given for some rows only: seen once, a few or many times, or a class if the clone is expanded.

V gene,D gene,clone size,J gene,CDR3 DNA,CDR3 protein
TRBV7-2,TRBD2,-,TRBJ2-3,TGTGCCAGCAGCTTACGGCTAGCGGGGGGGCAGACGCAGTATTTT,CASSLRLAGGQTQYF
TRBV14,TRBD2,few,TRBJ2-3,TGTGCCAGCAGCCATCCGGGACTAGCAAGTGCCGATACGCAGTATTTT,CASSHPGLASADTQYF
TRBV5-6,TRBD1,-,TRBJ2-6,TGTGCCAGCAGGTTCGGACAGGGGCACGCTGGGGCCAACGTCCTGACTTTC,CASRFGQGHAGANVLTF
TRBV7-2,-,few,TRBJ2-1,TGTGCCAGCAGCTTTCAGGGATACGAGCAGTTCTTC,CASSFQGYEQFF
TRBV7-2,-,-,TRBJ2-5,TGTGCCAGCAGCTTAGCAGGACTAGAGACCCAGTACTTC,CASSLAGLETQYF
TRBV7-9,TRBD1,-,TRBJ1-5,TGTGCCAGCAGCTTGACAGGGGGTCAGCCCCAGCATTTT,CASSLTGGQPQHF
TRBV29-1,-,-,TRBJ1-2,TGCAGCGTAGGACTAGGGACCGTCCGCTATGGCTACACCTTC,CSVGLGTVRYGYTF
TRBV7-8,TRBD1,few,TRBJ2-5,TGTGCCAGCACTCAGACAGGGGGCGGGCACGAGACCCAGTACTTC,CASTQTGGGHETQYF
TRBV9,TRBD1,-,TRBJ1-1,TGTGCCAGCAGCGGACAGGGAAGAATTGAAGCTTTCTTT,CASSGQGRIEAFF
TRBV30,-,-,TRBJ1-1,TGTGCCTGGACTCCTCAGGGGACTGAAGCTTTCTTT,CAWTPQGTEAFF
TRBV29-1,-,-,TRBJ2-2,TGCAGCGTTCAAGGAGCCAACACCGGGGAGCTGTTTTTT,CSVQGANTGELFF
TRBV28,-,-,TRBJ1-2,TGTGCCAGCAGCCCTGCGGGGGCGCGTGGCTACACCTTC,CASSPAGARGYTF
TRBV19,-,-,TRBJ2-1,TGTGCCAGTAGTATTATGAGGGACAATGAGCAGTTCTTC,CASSIMRDNEQFF
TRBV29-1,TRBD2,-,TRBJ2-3,TGCAGCGTTCAAAGGGGTAGCGGGTACGCAGATACGCAGTATTTT,CSVQRGSGYADTQYF
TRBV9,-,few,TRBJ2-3,TGTGCCAGCAGCGTAGTCGGAGGGGCCATCACAGATACGCAGTATTTT,CASSVVGGAITDTQYF
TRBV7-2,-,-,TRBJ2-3,TGTGCCAGCAGCTTCCCTGGGACCACTAGCACAGATACGCAGTATTTT,CASSFPGTTSTDTQYF
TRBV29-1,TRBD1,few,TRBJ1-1,TGCAGCGTTGTAGGACAGGGGGCGCGGACTGAAGCTTTCTTT,CSVVGQGARTEAFF
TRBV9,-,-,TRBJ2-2,TGTGCCAGCAGCACGGACGGGAACACCGGGGAGCTGTTTTTT,CASSTDGNTGELFF
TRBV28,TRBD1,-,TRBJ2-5,TGTGCCAGCAGTTTACCCCAGGGGCAGGGGGCAGGAGAGACCCAGTACTTC,CASSLPQGQGAGETQYF
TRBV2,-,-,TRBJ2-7,TGTGCCAGCAGGGGTCTTGGGGGCTACGAGCAGTACTTC,CASRGLGGYEQYF
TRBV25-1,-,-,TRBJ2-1,TGTGCCAGCAGTTTGGTTGGCACTGAGCAGTTCTTC,CASSLVGTEQFF
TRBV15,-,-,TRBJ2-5,TGTGCCACCAGCAGAGATAGGGGGAAAGAGACCCAGTACTTC,CATSRDRGKETQYF
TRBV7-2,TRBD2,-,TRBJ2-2,TGTGCCAGCAGCTCCATCGGACTAGCCGCCGGGGAGCTGTTTTTT,CASSSIGLAAGELFF
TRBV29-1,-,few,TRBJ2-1,TGCAGCGTTGATTTTCGGGGGGCTAGCTCCTACAATGAGCAGTTCTTC,CSVDFRGASSYNEQFF
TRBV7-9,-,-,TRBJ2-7,TGTGCCAGCAGCTCTTACAGGGACGAGCAGTACTTC,CASSSYRDEQYF
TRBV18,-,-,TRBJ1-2,TGTGCCAGCTCACCATCGGAGGACTATGGCTACACCTTC,CASSPSEDYGYTF